The 17 T cell receptor beta chains presented below share a single source sample, sequenced in a study of response to subunit inactivated influenza vaccine. One entry per CDR3 protein results from TCRdb running MiXCR on the RT-PCR reads. The sample yields under 550,000 distinct CDR3 sequences, under 9% seen once. The material sequenced was PBMCs from blood, taken around 25 months after vaccination. These receptors came from a man aged 50 to 69 who received an inactivated influenza vaccine.

This clonotype came up a few times. The rearrangement uses TRBV5-1 and TRBJ2-7; perhaps D is TRBD1 or TRBD2 (5 bases each). Trimming removed 4 bases from V and 7 bases from J, with 18 bases in between. The CDR3 is 14 amino acids. Per the germline V gene, CDR1 is SGHRS and CDR2 is YFSETQ. CDR3 DNA: TGCGCCAGCAGCGGGCCGGGACCGACTTCGGAGCAGTACTTC. Amino acids: CASSGPGPTSEQYF.

The chain employs TRBV3-1 and TRBJ1-2; no firm D call. V was clipped by 3 bases and J by 4 bases, with 18 bases between them. The CDR3 spans 16 residues. Germline CDR1 LGHDT, CDR2 YNNKEL (reference sequence). DNA of the CDR3: TGTGCCAGCAGCCAGCCCGGGTCCTGGGAGCCCTATGGCTACACCTTC. Its protein product is CASSQPGSWEPYGYTF. Together with reference TRBV3-1 and TRBJ1-2, the CDR3 gives the full variable domain: DTAVSQTPKYLVTQMGNDKSIKCEQNLGHDTMYWYKQDSKKFLKIMFSYNNKELIINETVPNRFSPKSPDKAHLNLHINSLELGDSAVYFCASSQPGSWEPYGYTFGSGTRLTVV.

There are a few counts of this clonotype. The chain combines TRBV6-1 with TRBJ2-2, with D unresolved. This CDR3 spans 13 amino acids. Deletions cut 6 bases from V and 5 bases from J, with 10 bases between. Germline-derived CDR1 and CDR2 are MNHNS and SASEGT. This chain's CDR3 is CASSLLTTGELFF. As DNA, the CDR3 is TGTGCCAGCAGCCTTTTGACAACCGGGGAGCTGTTTTTT.

This clonotype has a handful of counts. This chain connects TRBV12-3 or TRBV12-4 to TRBJ2-1; D is tentatively TRBD1 or TRBD2 (5 bases each). The CDR3 is made up of 15 amino acids. Trimming stripped 6 bases from V and 8 bases from J, with 20 bases between. CDR3 residues: CASSNGVLRDDEQFF. The CDR3 coding sequence is TGTGCCAGCAGCAACGGGGTGCTCAGGGACGATGAGCAGTTCTTC.

This clonotype occurred many times. The V call is TRBV4-3, the J call TRBJ2-5, with a tentative D call TRBD2 (5 bases). CDR1 is LGHNA, CDR2 YSLEER, per germline. Between the trimmed V and J ends, which lost 4 bases and 5 bases, there was a span of 20 bases. CDR3 length: 16 amino acids. This chain's CDR3 is CASSRISGREKETQYF. The CDR3 DNA sequence: TGCGCCAGCAGCCGTATCTCAGGACGGGAAAAGGAGACCCAGTACTTC.

This clonotype has only a few counts. V gene TRBV20-1 combines with J gene TRBJ2-5, with TRBD2 as a possible D gene (7 bases). This CDR3 spans 13 amino acids. V gave up 0 bases and J gave up 9 bases, with 14 bases separating them. Germline CDR1 DFQATT, CDR2 SNEGSKA (reference sequence). The DNA for the CDR3 is TGCAGTGCTAGAGAGGGGGGGGCCTGGGCCCAGTACTTC. Its translation: CSAREGGAWAQYF.

The chain uses TRBV5-8 and TRBJ2-3; D is uncertain. Germline V gene sequence: CDR1 SGHTS, CDR2 YDEGEE. The CDR3 has 16 amino acids. V was cut by 1 base and J by 0 bases, with 12 bases left in between. For the CDR3, the DNA is TGTGCCAGCAGCTTGACGCCCAGTCAAAGCACAGATACGCAGTATTTT. This translates into CASSLTPSQSTDTQYF.

A few counts support this clonotype. The chain recombines TRBV4-2 with TRBJ2-2, with no clear D. The CDR3 spans 14 residues. Germline CDR1 LGHNA, CDR2 YNFKEQ. The V end lost 0 bases, the J end lost 4 bases, and 6 bases lay between the germline ends. CDR3 region: CASSQEMLTGELFF. The CDR3 DNA reads TGTGCCAGCAGCCAAGAGATGCTCACCGGGGAGCTGTTTTTT.

The chain links TRBV5-1 to TRBJ1-2; 7 bases align to TRBD1. Germline CDR1 is SGHRS and CDR2 is YFSETQ. This CDR3 spans 15 amino acids. After removal of 4 bases from V and 2 bases from J, the junction contained 8 bases not matched to a gene. The CDR3 nucleotides read TGCGCCAGCAGCCCGTCGACAGGGCTGAACTATGGCTACACCTTC. Protein: CASSPSTGLNYGYTF.

The V and J genes are TRBV3-1 and TRBJ2-1; D uncertain. CDR1 is LGHDT, CDR2 YNNKEL, per germline (reference sequence). Trimming took off 3 bases at V and 0 bases at J, with 6 bases between the two ends. CDR3 length: 14 residues. The CDR3 protein is CASSHGLSYNEQFF. The CDR3 bases are TGTGCCAGCAGCCACGGCCTCTCCTACAATGAGCAGTTCTTC.

This clonotype appeared many times. The gene calls are TRBV20-1 and TRBJ2-7; TRBD2 matches at 10 bases. The CDR3 contains 14 residues. After removal of 2 bases from V and 0 bases from J, the junction contained 1 base not matched to a gene. Germline CDR1 and CDR2: DFQATT and SNEGSKA (reference sequence). The CDR3, as DNA: TGCAGTGCTAGACTAGCGGGAGCCTCCTACGAGCAGTACTTC. It encodes CSARLAGASYEQYF.

As for this clonotype: A read error may produce the germline difference seen at one junction end. The chain has TRBV5-1 and TRBJ1-1; D is unresolved. In germline, CDR1 is SGHRS, CDR2 YFSETQ. The CDR3 is 14 residues long. The CDR3 protein is CARSLEGLGTEAFF. Here the CDR3 DNA reads TGCGCCCGCAGCTTGGAGGGCTTAGGCACTGAAGCTTTCTTT.

The gene calls are TRBV4-3 and TRBJ2-3, with TRBD2 matching 9 bases. The V and J ends lost 0 bases and 4 bases, in that order; junction bases with no gene match: 5. This CDR3 has 16 amino acids. Germline V gene lookup returns CDR1 LGHNA and CDR2 YSLEER. In nucleotides, the CDR3 is TGCGCCAGCAGCCAAGAGGCGGGGGGGTGGCCAGATACGCAGTATTTT. This gives the protein CASSQEAGGWPDTQYF.

This clonotype appeared a few times. The chain employs TRBV19 and TRBJ2-6; a possible D gene is TRBD1 (5 bases). The CDR3 sequence is 15 residues long. CDR1 is LNHDA and CDR2 is SQIVND in the germline V gene (reference sequence). Between the trimmed V and J ends, which lost 2 bases and 3 bases, there was a span of 8 bases. The CDR3 is CASSIRGFGANVLTF. For the CDR3, the DNA is TGTGCCAGTAGTATAAGGGGTTTTGGGGCCAACGTCCTGACTTTC. The full variable domain, its missing parts supplied by reference TRBV19 and TRBJ2-6, is DGGITQSPKYLFRKEGQNVTLSCEQNLNHDAMYWYRQDPGQGLRLIYYSQIVNDFQKGDIAEGYSVSREKKESFPLTVTSAQKNPTAFYLCASSIRGFGANVLTFGAGSRLTVL.

The table lists this clonotype with a few counts. The CDR3 sequence is CASSRDTTNTGELFF. CDR3 DNA: TGTGCCAGCAGCCGGGACACCACGAACACCGGGGAGCTGTTTTTT. V usage is TRBV7-2 and J usage is TRBJ2-2, with D maybe TRBD1 (6 bases). Germline lookup yields CDR1 SGHTA and CDR2 FQGNSA. With 5 bases removed from V and 0 bases from J, the gap between germline ends came to 10 bases. The CDR3 totals 15 residues.

This clonotype was detected many times. The chain couples TRBV12-3 or TRBV12-4 to TRBJ1-1; 8 nucleotides line up with TRBD1. There are 13 residues in the CDR3. J lost 5 bases, V lost 5 bases, and 4 bases had no gene match. CDR3 nucleotide sequence: TGTGCCAGCAGTGACAGGGGTCGGACTGAAGCTTTCTTT. Amino acid sequence: CASSDRGRTEAFF.

This clonotype was detected only a few times. The chain links TRBV10-3 to TRBJ2-5, with D perhaps given as TRBD1 or TRBD2 (5 bases each). Germline loops: CDR1 ENHRY, CDR2 SYGVKD. The CDR3 sequence is 13 residues long. Deletions cut 8 bases from V and 4 bases from J, with 14 bases between. CDR3 sequence: CAIAGTSGETQYF. The CDR3 DNA reads as TGTGCCATCGCAGGGACGTCGGGAGAGACCCAGTACTTC.